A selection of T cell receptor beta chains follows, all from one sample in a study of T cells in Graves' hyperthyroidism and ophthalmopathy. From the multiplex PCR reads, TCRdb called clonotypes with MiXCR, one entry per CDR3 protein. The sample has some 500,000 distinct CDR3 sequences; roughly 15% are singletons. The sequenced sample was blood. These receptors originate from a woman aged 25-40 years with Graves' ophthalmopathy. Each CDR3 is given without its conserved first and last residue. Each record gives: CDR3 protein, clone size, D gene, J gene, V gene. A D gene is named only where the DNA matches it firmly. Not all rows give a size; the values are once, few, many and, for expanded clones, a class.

ASSESAYGELF	few	-	TRBJ2-2	TRBV10-2
ASSEDPKTGLYEQY	many	-	TRBJ2-7	TRBV5-6
ASSAPGPLNTEAF	few	-	TRBJ1-1	TRBV2
ASSLVAGVYNEQF	few	TRBD2	TRBJ2-1	TRBV27
ASSNKAANEKLF	-	-	TRBJ1-4	TRBV6-2/TRBV6-3
ASSLQGRDQPQH	-	-	TRBJ1-5	TRBV18
AWSRGGSPYEQY	many	-	TRBJ2-7	TRBV30
ASSLWGPASDNEQF	few	-	TRBJ2-1	TRBV5-1
ASSRTGNEQF	few	TRBD1	TRBJ2-1	TRBV4-3
ASSQKGLADTQY	-	TRBD2	TRBJ2-3	TRBV9
ASSPRQGGSDVAF	few	TRBD1	TRBJ1-1	TRBV28
ASSGGPPGEKLF	-	-	TRBJ1-4	TRBV12-3/TRBV12-4
ASRKTQGDLGGAF	-	TRBD1	TRBJ1-1	TRBV28
ASTIQRELETQY	many	TRBD2	TRBJ2-5	TRBV2
SASPGQDYNEQF	many	TRBD1	TRBJ2-1	TRBV20-1
AWSVGRTSGSVYEQF	many	TRBD2	TRBJ2-1	TRBV30
SVGGGLTEAF	few	-	TRBJ1-1	TRBV29-1
ASSSPDRSTEQY	many	TRBD1	TRBJ2-7	TRBV28
ASSDATGIPYEQY	-	TRBD1	TRBJ2-7	TRBV2
ASRLGQTTNEKLF	-	-	TRBJ1-4	TRBV6-4
ASSLGSQGAKGNTIY	many	TRBD1	TRBJ1-3	TRBV5-1
ASSSGRAPYNEQF	-	TRBD2	TRBJ2-1	TRBV9
ASSRARTDNEQF	-	-	TRBJ2-1	TRBV4-2
ASSLVGSEGNEQF	many	-	TRBJ2-1	TRBV7-8
AIRGQGENTGELF	many	TRBD1	TRBJ2-2	TRBV10-3
ASVRDRAFYEQY	few	TRBD1	TRBJ2-7	TRBV5-8
ASSLDRDYEQY	many	-	TRBJ2-7	TRBV5-1
ASSPPGGGAAF	many	-	TRBJ1-1	TRBV18
SASEGDDYGYT	few	-	TRBJ1-2	TRBV20-1
ASSQIALQSEAF	-	-	TRBJ1-1	TRBV4-1
ASSLGPGLAGPSSYEQY	-	TRBD2	TRBJ2-7	TRBV7-9
AWSPGTAYEQY	many	-	TRBJ2-7	TRBV30
SARASEPGYEQY	few	-	TRBJ2-7	TRBV20-1
ASSPGQRDTYEQY	many	TRBD1	TRBJ2-7	TRBV3-1
AGSFLPDGYNEQF	-	-	TRBJ2-1	TRBV5-1
SARVKGAAF	many	TRBD1	TRBJ1-1	TRBV20-1
SVEGGTLSYNEQF	-	-	TRBJ2-1	TRBV29-1
ASRTTREGHEQY	many	TRBD2	TRBJ2-7	TRBV7-3
ASSQEGEQY	many	-	TRBJ2-7	TRBV3-1
AISDTGGGQPQH	many	TRBD1	TRBJ1-5	TRBV10-3
ASSRPAGLTDTQY	many	-	TRBJ2-3	TRBV5-1
ASSQGLASGKNIQY	many	-	TRBJ2-4	TRBV3-1
SARDPDRGEKLF	many	TRBD1	TRBJ1-4	TRBV20-1
ALSRIPWDGYT	many	-	TRBJ1-2	TRBV30
ASSPGTFSSYEQY	many	-	TRBJ2-7	TRBV6-2/TRBV6-3
ASKRDTFSYSNQPQH	-	-	TRBJ1-5	TRBV19
ASRQGGGYT	few	-	TRBJ1-2	TRBV19